A single sample is the source of the 10 T cell receptor beta chains below, sequenced in a study of blood T cell repertoires in COVID-19. The table came from immunoSEQ multiplex PCR; TCRdb's copy has only in-frame clones and leaves some out. In the table there are approximately 76,000 clones, 83% of which are singletons. The sample comprised peripheral blood. These receptors were obtained from a woman aged 60-75 years with acute or convalescent COVID-19.

J is TRBJ2-1 and V is TRBV6-4; D unclear. In germline, CDR1 is MRHNA, CDR2 SNTAGT. Trimming pared 5 bases from V and 0 bases from J, leaving 5 bases between. This CDR3 is built from 13 residues. CDR3 region: CASSPSSYNEQFF. In DNA, the CDR3 is TGTGCCAGCAGTCCGAGCTCCTACAATGAGCAGTTCTTC.

The chain recombines TRBV5-1 with TRBJ2-2; no definite D call. The V gene's germline CDR1 is SGHRS and CDR2 YFSETQ. The ends were cut back, 3 bases at V and 1 base at J, with 4 bases in the middle. This CDR3 is 13 amino acids long. CDR3 residues: CASSSKNTGELFF. The CDR3, as DNA: TGCGCCAGCAGCTCCAAGAACACCGGGGAGCTGTTTTTT.

The rearrangement uses TRBV10-3 and TRBJ1-5, with 12 bases matching TRBD1. CDR1 and CDR2 from the germline V gene are ENHRY and SYGVKD. J was trimmed by 8 bases and V by 6 bases; bases with no gene match: 8. The CDR3 has 15 residues. CDR3: CAISRDRGLQEPQHF. The DNA for the CDR3 is TGTGCCATCAGCCGGGACAGGGGGCTACAAGAGCCCCAGCATTTT.

This clone was observed once. V and J are TRBV28 and TRBJ1-1; the D gene is possibly TRBD1 (5 bases). Germline CDR1 MDHEN, CDR2 SYDVKM. The length of the CDR3 is 14 residues. V was trimmed by 4 bases and J by 1 base, leaving 10 bases between them. The CDR3 loop is CASSYRRGNTEAFF. The CDR3 region has the DNA TGTGCCAGCAGTTATCGGAGGGGGAACACTGAAGCTTTCTTT.

The J gene is TRBJ1-6, the V gene TRBV6-5; 10 positions match TRBD1. Germline loops: CDR1 MNHEY, CDR2 SVGAGI. The CDR3 is made up of 14 amino acids. After removal of 10 bases from V and 8 bases from J, the junction contained 8 bases not matched to a gene. In nucleotides, the CDR3 is TGTGCCACCAGGACAGGGGGGCCGGATTCACCCCTCCACTTT. Protein: CATRTGGPDSPLHF.

This chain joins TRBV2 and TRBJ2-3, with 8 bases fitting TRBD2. The CDR3 runs 14 residues. The V gene's germline CDR1 is SNHLY and CDR2 FYNNEI. With V trimmed by 7 bases and J by 1 base, 4 bases remained unmatched. The CDR3 DNA is TGTGCCAGCACTCGGGGGGGCCGCACAGATACGCAGTATTTT. Translating it yields CASTRGGRTDTQYF.

This chain links TRBV30 with TRBJ1-1, with 7 bases identical to TRBD1. The junction had 7 bases not matched to a gene; V was cut back by 2 bases and J by 1 base. CDR1 GTSNPN and CDR2 SVGIG come from the germline V gene (reference sequence). The CDR3 sequence is 15 residues long. The CDR3 DNA follows: TGTGCCTGGAGTCCAAGCTACAGGGGGAACACTGAAGCTTTCTTT. This sequence encodes CAWSPSYRGNTEAFF.

Note on this clone: Distinct nucleotide sequences in the sample also encode this CDR3. The chain uses TRBV6-1 and TRBJ1-1; D ambiguous. Trimming removed 0 bases from V and 3 bases from J, with 5 bases in between. This CDR3 region has 13 residues. CDR1 and CDR2 (germline): MNHNS, SASEGT. As DNA, the CDR3 is TGTGCCAGCAGTGAAGCGCGGGACACTGAAGCTTTCTTT. As protein: CASSEARDTEAFF.

The chain combines TRBV9 with TRBJ2-2; 9 nucleotides match TRBD1. CDR1 and CDR2 (germline): SGDLS, YYNGEE. The CDR3 runs to 15 residues. Germline trimming cut 0 bases from V and 6 bases from J; bases unmatched to any gene: 3. CDR3 loop: CASSVAQGASGELFF. The CDR3, as DNA: TGTGCCAGCAGCGTAGCACAGGGGGCGTCCGGGGAGCTGTTTTTT.

The rearrangement joins TRBV4-1 to TRBJ1-3, with D perhaps TRBD1 (5 bases). CDR3 length equals 14 residues. The germline CDR1 and CDR2 sequences are MGHRA and YSYEKL. Deletions cut 6 bases from V and 4 bases from J, with 13 bases between. CDR3 protein: CASSGAGVGNTIYF. As DNA, the CDR3 is TGCGCCAGCAGTGGGGCTGGGGTCGGAAACACCATATATTTT.